Following are 19 T cell receptor beta chains from one sample sequenced in a study of identical twins. One entry per CDR3 protein, called by TCRdb with MiXCR from the 5' RACE reads. The table shows a few hundred thousand distinct CDR3 sequences, with about 18% occurring only once. Sequenced: naive T cells sorted from blood. These receptors were collected from a man in his fifties or sixties in good health.

This clonotype has just a few counts. The chain has TRBV6-5 and TRBJ1-2; D is undetermined. Germline CDR1 MNHEY, CDR2 SVGAGI. The CDR3 runs to 15 residues. The V end lost 2 bases, the J end lost 3 bases, and 13 bases lay between the germline ends. CDR3 bases: TGTGCCAGCAGTTACGTCGCCCGCGGACACTATGGCTACACCTTC. This codes for CASSYVARGHYGYTF.

This clonotype has ten or more counts. This CDR3 reads CASSQDWAGELFF. Written as DNA, the CDR3 is TGCGCCAGCAGCCAAGATTGGGCCGGGGAGCTGTTTTTT. This chain links TRBV4-3 with TRBJ2-2; no firm D call. Germline CDR1 and CDR2: LGHNA and YSLEER. The CDR3 is 13 residues long. Trimming removed 0 bases from V and 6 bases from J, with 5 bases in between.

This clonotype was detected only a few times. The chain joins TRBV5-1 to TRBJ2-7, with 7 nucleotides matching TRBD1. This CDR3 region has 15 residues. Germline CDR1 reads SGHRS; CDR2 reads YFSETQ. V shed 4 bases and J 2 bases; nucleotides not matched to a gene: 9. CDR3 amino acids: CASSPRDSLTYEQYF. The CDR3 coding sequence is TGCGCCAGCAGCCCCCGGGACAGCCTAACCTACGAGCAGTACTTC.

This clonotype was observed many times. The genes are TRBV20-1 and TRBJ2-1; D gene uncertain. The length of the CDR3 is 14 residues. V lost 3 bases and J lost 0, with 9 bases in between. CDR1 DFQATT and CDR2 SNEGSKA come from the germline V gene (reference sequence). CDR3 protein: CSASPPSSYNEQFF. DNA for the CDR3: TGCAGTGCTAGCCCCCCGAGCTCCTACAATGAGCAGTTCTTC.

There are a few counts of this clonotype. This chain links TRBV12-3 or TRBV12-4 with TRBJ2-7, with 10 bases matching TRBD2. The junction had 1 base not matched to a gene; V was cut back by 3 bases and J by 2 bases. The CDR3 is 14 amino acids. The CDR3 here is CASSLGTSAYEQYF. The DNA for the CDR3 is TGTGCCAGCAGTTTGGGGACTAGCGCCTACGAGCAGTACTTC.

The chain uses TRBV6-5 and TRBJ1-1; TRBD1 matches 7 bases. The germline V gene has CDR1 MNHEY and CDR2 SVGAGI. This CDR3 has 13 residues. J was trimmed by 5 bases and V by 2 bases; bases with no gene match: 2. In DNA, the CDR3 is TGTGCCAGCAGTTACAACAGGGGAACTGAAGCTTTCTTT. It encodes CASSYNRGTEAFF.

This clonotype appeared a few times. The gene calls are TRBV7-3 and TRBJ2-1; 7 bases line up with TRBD2. Germline CDR1 SGHTA, CDR2 FQGTGA. The V segment lost 4 bases and the J segment 2 bases; nucleotides outside the gene matches: 5. This CDR3 contains 15 residues. CDR3 sequence: CASSSGTTTYNEQFF. CDR3 nucleotides: TGTGCCAGCAGCTCCGGGACTACGACCTACAATGAGCAGTTCTTC.

A single count supports this clonotype. The genes are TRBV6-1 and TRBJ2-6; D could derive from TRBD1 or TRBD2 (5 bases each). V was clipped by 3 bases and J by 2 bases, with 14 bases between them. The CDR3 loop spans 17 amino acids. CDR1 MNHNS and CDR2 SASEGT come from the germline V gene. The CDR3: CASSERGPEAGANVLTF. CDR3 nucleotides: TGTGCCAGCAGTGAGAGGGGTCCTGAGGCTGGGGCCAACGTCCTGACTTTC.

This clonotype was seen at least ten times. The chain recombines TRBV12-3 or TRBV12-4 with TRBJ1-3; 7 bases map to TRBD1. The CDR3 extends over 14 amino acids. V trimming: 4 bases; J trimming: 2 bases; junction bases outside the gene matches: 2. The CDR3 DNA follows: TGTGCCAGCAGTTCCACAGGGGCTGGAAACACCATATATTTT. As protein: CASSSTGAGNTIYF.

This clonotype was detected once. The chain couples TRBV29-1 to TRBJ2-5, with D possibly matching TRBD2 (7 bases). Trimming pared 2 bases from V and 14 bases from J, leaving 30 bases between. Looked up from germline, CDR1 is SQVTM and CDR2 is ANQGSEA. The CDR3 sequence is 16 residues long. The chain's CDR3 is CSVEWVRGPHQETHYF. The CDR3 nucleotides read TGCAGCGTTGAATGGGTGCGGGGGCCACACCAAGAGACTCATTACTTC.

The rearrangement links TRBV29-1 to TRBJ2-2; a weak D match, TRBD1 (6 bases). The CDR3 is made up of 16 amino acids. Germline CDR1 reads SQVTM; CDR2 reads ANQGSEA. The V end was cut by 2 bases, the J end by 2 bases, with 15 bases between. CDR3 amino acids: CSVEKRGMGNTGELFF. In DNA, the CDR3 is TGCAGCGTTGAAAAGAGGGGGATGGGTAACACCGGGGAGCTGTTTTTT.

V is TRBV4-2 and J is TRBJ1-1, with a tentative D call TRBD1 (6 bases). The CDR3 runs to 15 residues. CDR1 and CDR2 (germline): LGHNA, YNFKEQ. With 0 bases removed from V and 1 base from J, the gap between germline ends came to 9 bases. The CDR3 DNA reads as TGTGCCAGCAGCCAAGAATCGGGGGCGAACACTGAAGCTTTCTTT. It codes for CASSQESGANTEAFF.

This clonotype was found once. The CDR3 region has the DNA TGTGCCAGCAGCCAAGGGGGGATGCAGGGGATCGAAAAACTGTTTTTT. Protein product: CASSQGGMQGIEKLFF. This chain connects TRBV4-2 to TRBJ1-4, with D maybe TRBD1 (6 bases). Trimming took off 1 base at V and 8 bases at J, with 17 bases between the two ends. This CDR3 is 16 amino acids long. Germline V CDR1 and CDR2: LGHNA, YNFKEQ.

This clonotype appeared many times. The chain carries TRBV20-1 and TRBJ2-1, with 10 bases fitting TRBD2. V gave up 6 bases and J gave up 12 bases; unmatched junction bases: 8. Germline V gives CDR1 DFQATT, CDR2 SNEGSKA (reference sequence). The CDR3 contains 12 residues. The CDR3 is CSARAGGPSQFF. DNA of the CDR3: TGCAGTGCGCGAGCGGGGGGGCCCTCGCAGTTCTTC.

DNA for the CDR3: TGTGCCAGCAGTTTCGTATCGGGGGCCGGGGAGCTGTTTTTT. As protein: CASSFVSGAGELFF. This chain connects TRBV27 to TRBJ2-2, with D possibly TRBD2 on 6 matching bases. The CDR3 sequence is 14 residues long. Trimming stripped 3 bases from V and 6 bases from J, with 11 bases between. CDR1 and CDR2 from the germline V gene are MNHEY and SMNVEV (reference sequence).

This clonotype was counted ten times or more. This chain links TRBV20-1 with TRBJ2-7; 8 bases match TRBD1. Germline CDR1 reads DFQATT; CDR2 reads SNEGSKA (reference sequence). CDR3 length: 14 amino acids. The V and J ends lost 3 bases and 4 bases, in that order; junction bases with no gene match: 8. This CDR3 reads CSASRTGPLYEQYF. Written as DNA, the CDR3 is TGCAGTGCTAGCCGGACAGGGCCCCTTTACGAGCAGTACTTC.

This clonotype was recorded many times. The chain has TRBV12-3 or TRBV12-4 and TRBJ1-6; possibly TRBD1 for D (5 bases). Trimming removed 2 bases at V and 6 bases at J, with 14 bases between. The CDR3 extends over 16 amino acids. The CDR3 DNA reads as TGTGCCAGCAGTTTACGATCGGCAGGGATTAATTCACCCCTCCACTTT. Residues: CASSLRSAGINSPLHF.

The chain links TRBV6-2 or TRBV6-3 to TRBJ2-7; D gene unclear. The V gene lost 2 bases and the J gene lost 6 bases, with 11 bases spanning the gap. This CDR3 has 13 amino acids. The germline V gene encodes CDR1 MNHEY and CDR2 SVGEGT. The CDR3 sequence: CASSYQPAGEQYF. Written as DNA, the CDR3 is TGTGCCAGCAGTTACCAACCAGCCGGCGAGCAGTACTTC.

The V call is TRBV12-3 or TRBV12-4, the J call TRBJ2-7; 11 nucleotides align to TRBD2. The CDR3 length is 14 residues. Losses at the gene ends were 6 bases for V and 3 bases for J; bases not matched to a gene: 4. This CDR3 is CASSLAGGNYEQYF. The CDR3 region has the DNA TGTGCCAGCAGCCTAGCGGGAGGCAACTACGAGCAGTACTTC.